This TCR beta chain appears in the sequencing data of a study of blood T cell repertoires in COVID-19. Turning to the study itself: The origin of the acute and convalescent COVID-19 samples was the United States, Italy and Spain.

Method: immunoSEQ multiplex PCR; TCRdb's copy keeps in-frame clones and lacks some. The sample has 250,000 to 350,000 clones; 75% to 90% are singletons. The CDR3 totals 14 residues. Trimming pared 2 bases from V and 1 base from J, leaving 6 bases between. CDR1 is MNHEY and CDR2 is SMNVEV in the germline V gene (reference sequence). The receptor comes from a woman aged 18-29 years who had recovered from COVID-19. The chain employs TRBV27 and TRBJ2-1; D is possibly TRBD1 (6 bases). The sample was PBMCs or T cells enriched from blood (not recorded which). The CDR3, as DNA: TGTGCCAGCAGTTTAAGGGGGTCCTACAATGAGCAGTTCTTC. Amino acid sequence: CASSLRGSYNEQFF.